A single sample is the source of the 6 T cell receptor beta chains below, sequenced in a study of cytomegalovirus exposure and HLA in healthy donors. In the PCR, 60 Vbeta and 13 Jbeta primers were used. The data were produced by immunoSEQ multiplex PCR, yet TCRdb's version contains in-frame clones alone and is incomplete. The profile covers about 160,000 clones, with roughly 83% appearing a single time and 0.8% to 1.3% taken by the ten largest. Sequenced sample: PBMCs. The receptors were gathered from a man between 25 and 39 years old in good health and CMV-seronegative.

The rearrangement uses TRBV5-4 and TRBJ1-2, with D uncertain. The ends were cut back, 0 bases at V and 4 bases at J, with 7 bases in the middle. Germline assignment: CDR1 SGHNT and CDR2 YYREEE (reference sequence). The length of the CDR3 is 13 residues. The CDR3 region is CASSLGASYGYTF. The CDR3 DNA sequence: TGTGCCAGCAGCTTGGGAGCAAGCTATGGCTACACCTTC.

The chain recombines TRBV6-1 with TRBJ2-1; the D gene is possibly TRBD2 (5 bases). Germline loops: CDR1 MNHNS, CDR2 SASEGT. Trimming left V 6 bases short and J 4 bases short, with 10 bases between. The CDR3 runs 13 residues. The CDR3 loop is CASRLASYNEQFF. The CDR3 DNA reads TGTGCCAGCAGGTTAGCGTCTTACAATGAGCAGTTCTTC.

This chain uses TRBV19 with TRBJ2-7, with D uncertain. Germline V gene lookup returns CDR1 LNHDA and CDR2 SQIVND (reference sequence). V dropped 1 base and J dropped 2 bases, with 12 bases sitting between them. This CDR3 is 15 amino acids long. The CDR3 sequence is CASSIGVGSPYEQYF. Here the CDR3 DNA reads TGTGCCAGTAGTATAGGGGTCGGGTCCCCCTACGAGCAGTACTTC.

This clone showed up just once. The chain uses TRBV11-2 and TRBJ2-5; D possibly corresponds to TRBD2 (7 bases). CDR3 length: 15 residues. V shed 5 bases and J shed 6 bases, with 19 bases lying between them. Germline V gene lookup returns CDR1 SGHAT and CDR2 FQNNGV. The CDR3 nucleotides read TGTGCCAGCAGCAGAGGGGGGGGGCCGGGAAAGACCCAGTACTTC. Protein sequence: CASSRGGGPGKTQYF.

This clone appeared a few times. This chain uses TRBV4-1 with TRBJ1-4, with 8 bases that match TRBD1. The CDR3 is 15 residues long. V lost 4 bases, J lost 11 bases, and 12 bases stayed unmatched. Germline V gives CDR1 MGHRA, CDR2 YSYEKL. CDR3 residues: CASSPWTGSIEKLFF. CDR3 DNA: TGCGCCAGCAGCCCTTGGACAGGGTCGATCGAGAAACTGTTTTTT.

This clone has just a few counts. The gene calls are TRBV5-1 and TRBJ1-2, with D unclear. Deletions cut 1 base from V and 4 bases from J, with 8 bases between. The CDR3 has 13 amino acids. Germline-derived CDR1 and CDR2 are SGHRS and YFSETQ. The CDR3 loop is CASSLLESYGYTF. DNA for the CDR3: TGCGCCAGCAGCTTGCTGGAGAGCTATGGCTACACCTTC.